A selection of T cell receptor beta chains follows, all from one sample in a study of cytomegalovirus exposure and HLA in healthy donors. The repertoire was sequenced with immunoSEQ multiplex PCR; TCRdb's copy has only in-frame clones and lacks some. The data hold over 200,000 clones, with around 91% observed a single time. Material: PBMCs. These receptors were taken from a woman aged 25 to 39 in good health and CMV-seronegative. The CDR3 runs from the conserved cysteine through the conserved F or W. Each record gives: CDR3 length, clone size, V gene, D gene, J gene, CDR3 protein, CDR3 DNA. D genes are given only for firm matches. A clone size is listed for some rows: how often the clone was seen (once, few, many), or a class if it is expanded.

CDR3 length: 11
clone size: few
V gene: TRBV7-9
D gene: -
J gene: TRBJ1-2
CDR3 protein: CASSRGYGYTF
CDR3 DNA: TGTGCCAGCAGTCGGGGCTATGGCTACACCTTC

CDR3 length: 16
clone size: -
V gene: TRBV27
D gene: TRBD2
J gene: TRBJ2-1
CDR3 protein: CASRPPLGTSLSEQFF
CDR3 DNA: TGTGCCAGCAGACCACCTTTGGGGACTAGCTTGAGTGAGCAGTTCTTC

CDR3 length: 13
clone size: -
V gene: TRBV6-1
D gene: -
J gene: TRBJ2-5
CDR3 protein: CASILTGQETQYF
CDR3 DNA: TGTGCCAGCATTCTCACAGGCCAAGAGACCCAGTACTTC

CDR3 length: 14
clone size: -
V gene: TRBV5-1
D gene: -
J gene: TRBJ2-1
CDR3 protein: CASSLAAGGSEQFF
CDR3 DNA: TGCGCCAGCAGCTTGGCGGCCGGTGGTAGCGAGCAGTTCTTC

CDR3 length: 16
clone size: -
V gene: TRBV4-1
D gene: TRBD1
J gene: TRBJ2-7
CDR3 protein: CASSHSPEQGGYEQYF
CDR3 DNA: TGCGCCAGCAGCCACAGCCCGGAACAGGGGGGTTACGAGCAGTACTTC

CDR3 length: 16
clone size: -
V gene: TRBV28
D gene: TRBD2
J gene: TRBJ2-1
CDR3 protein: CASSLFGGGGWHEQFF
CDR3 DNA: TGTGCCAGCAGTTTGTTTGGCGGGGGGGGTTGGCATGAGCAGTTCTTC

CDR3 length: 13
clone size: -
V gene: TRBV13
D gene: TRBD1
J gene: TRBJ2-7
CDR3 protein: CASSPQTGDEQYF
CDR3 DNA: TGTGCCAGCAGCCCTCAGACAGGGGACGAGCAGTACTTC

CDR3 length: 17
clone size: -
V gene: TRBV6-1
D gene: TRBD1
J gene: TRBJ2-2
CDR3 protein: CASSDRTGTALFGELFF
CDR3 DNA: TGTGCCAGCAGTGACCGGACAGGGACAGCCCTTTTTGGGGAGCTGTTTTTT

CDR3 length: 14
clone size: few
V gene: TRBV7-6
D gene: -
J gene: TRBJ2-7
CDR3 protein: CASTPGGAAYEQYF
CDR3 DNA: TGTGCCAGCACCCCCGGTGGAGCAGCCTACGAGCAGTACTTC

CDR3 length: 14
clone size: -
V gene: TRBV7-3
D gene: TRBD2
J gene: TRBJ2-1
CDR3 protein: CASSLTSGYNEQFF
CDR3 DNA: TGTGCCAGCAGCTTGACTAGCGGGTACAATGAGCAGTTCTTC

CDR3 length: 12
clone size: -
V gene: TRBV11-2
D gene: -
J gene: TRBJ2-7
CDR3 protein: CASSLGPSEQYF
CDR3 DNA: TGTGCCAGCAGCTTAGGCCCTAGTGAGCAGTACTTC

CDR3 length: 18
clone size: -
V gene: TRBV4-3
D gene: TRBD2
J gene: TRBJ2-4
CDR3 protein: CASSQALMAGVDKNIQYF
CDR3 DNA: TGCGCCAGCAGCCAAGCCCTAATGGCGGGAGTCGACAAAAACATTCAGTACTTC

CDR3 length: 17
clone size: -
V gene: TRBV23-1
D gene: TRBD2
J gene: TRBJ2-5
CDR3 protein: CASSSGTSAKHQETQYF
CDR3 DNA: TGCGCCAGCAGTTCCGGGACTAGCGCAAAACACCAAGAGACCCAGTACTTC

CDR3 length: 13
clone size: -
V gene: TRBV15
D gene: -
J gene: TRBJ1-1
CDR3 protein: CATSSYLNTEAFF
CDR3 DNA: TGTGCCACCAGCTCTTACCTGAACACTGAAGCTTTCTTT

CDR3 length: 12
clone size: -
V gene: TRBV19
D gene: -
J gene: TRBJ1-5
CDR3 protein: CASIGGNQPQHF
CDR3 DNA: TGTGCCAGTATAGGAGGCAATCAGCCCCAGCATTTT

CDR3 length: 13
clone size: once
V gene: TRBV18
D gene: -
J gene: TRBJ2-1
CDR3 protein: CASSPPAHNEQFF
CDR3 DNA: TGTGCCAGCTCACCACCGGCGCACAATGAGCAGTTCTTC

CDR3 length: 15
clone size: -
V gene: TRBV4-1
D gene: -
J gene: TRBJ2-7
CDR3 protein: CASSQEGTSYWEQYF
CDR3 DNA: TGCGCCAGCAGCCAAGAAGGTACCAGTTATTGGGAGCAGTACTTC

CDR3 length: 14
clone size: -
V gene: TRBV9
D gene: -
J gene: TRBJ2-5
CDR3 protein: CASSVAGDIETQYF
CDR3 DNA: TGTGCCAGCAGCGTAGCTGGGGACATAGAGACCCAGTACTTC

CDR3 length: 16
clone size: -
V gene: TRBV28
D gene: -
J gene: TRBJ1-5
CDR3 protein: CASSFSPGRIYQPQHF
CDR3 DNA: TGTGCCAGCAGTTTTTCCCCAGGAAGAATTTATCAGCCCCAGCATTTT

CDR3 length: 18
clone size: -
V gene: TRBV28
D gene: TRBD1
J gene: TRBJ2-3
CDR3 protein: CASSSPFAGRGLEDTQYF
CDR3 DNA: TGTGCCAGCAGTTCCCCTTTCGCGGGCAGGGGGCTAGAAGATACGCAGTATTTT

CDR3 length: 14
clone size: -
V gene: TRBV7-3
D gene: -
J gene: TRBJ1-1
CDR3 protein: CASSLELGNTEAFF
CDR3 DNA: TGTGCCAGCAGCTTGGAATTGGGGAACACTGAAGCTTTCTTT

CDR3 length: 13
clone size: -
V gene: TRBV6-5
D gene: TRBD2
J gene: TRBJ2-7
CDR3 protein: CASSFSGFREQYF
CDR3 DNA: TGTGCCAGCAGTTTTAGCGGGTTTAGAGAGCAGTACTTC

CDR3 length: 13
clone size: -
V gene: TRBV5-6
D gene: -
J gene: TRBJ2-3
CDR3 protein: CASSLGLTDTQYF
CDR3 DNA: TGTGCCAGCAGCTTGGGACTCACAGATACGCAGTATTTT

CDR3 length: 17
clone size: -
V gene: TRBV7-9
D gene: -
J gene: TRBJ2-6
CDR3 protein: CASSLDRQAPGANVLTF
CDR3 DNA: TGTGCCAGCAGCTTAGATCGGCAGGCCCCTGGGGCCAACGTCCTGACTTTC

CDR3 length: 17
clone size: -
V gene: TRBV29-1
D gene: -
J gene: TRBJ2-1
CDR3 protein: CSVEGAQVRSSYNEQFF
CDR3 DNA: TGCAGCGTTGAAGGGGCGCAGGTTCGAAGCTCCTACAATGAGCAGTTCTTC

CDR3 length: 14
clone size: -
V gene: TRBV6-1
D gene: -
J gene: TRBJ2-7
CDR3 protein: CASSEWASTYEQYF
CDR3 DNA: TGTGCCAGCAGTGAGTGGGCCTCCACCTACGAGCAGTACTTC

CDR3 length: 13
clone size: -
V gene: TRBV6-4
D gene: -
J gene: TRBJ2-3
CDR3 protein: CASSHGDADTQYF
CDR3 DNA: TGTGCCAGCAGTCACGGGGACGCAGATACGCAGTATTTT

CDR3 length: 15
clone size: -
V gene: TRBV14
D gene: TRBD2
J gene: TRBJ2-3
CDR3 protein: CASSPGLAGGGTQYF
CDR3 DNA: TGTGCCAGCAGCCCGGGACTAGCGGGAGGAGGTACGCAGTATTTT

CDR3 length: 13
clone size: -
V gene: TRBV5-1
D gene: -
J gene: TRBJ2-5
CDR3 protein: CASSLTDQETQYF
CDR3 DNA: TGCGCCAGCAGCCTTACAGACCAAGAGACCCAGTACTTC

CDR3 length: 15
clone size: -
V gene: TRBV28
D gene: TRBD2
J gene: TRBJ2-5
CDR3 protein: CASSTRLAPQETQYF
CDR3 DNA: TGTGCCAGCAGTACAAGACTAGCTCCCCAAGAGACCCAGTACTTC

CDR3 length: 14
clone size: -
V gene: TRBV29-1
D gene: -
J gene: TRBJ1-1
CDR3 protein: CSVEDRPPRTEAFF
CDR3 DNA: TGCAGCGTTGAAGATCGGCCCCCGAGGACTGAAGCTTTCTTT

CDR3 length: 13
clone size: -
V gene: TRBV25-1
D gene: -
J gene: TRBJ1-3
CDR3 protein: CASSEGGGNTIYF
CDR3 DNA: TGTGCCAGCAGTGAGGGGGGTGGAAACACCATATATTTT

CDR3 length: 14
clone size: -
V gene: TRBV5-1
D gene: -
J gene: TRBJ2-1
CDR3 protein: CASSLSLVRNEQFF
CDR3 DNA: TGCGCCAGCAGCTTAAGTTTGGTTAGAAATGAGCAGTTCTTC

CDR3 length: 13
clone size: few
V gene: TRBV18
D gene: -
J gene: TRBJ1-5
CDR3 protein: CASSPGSNQPQHF
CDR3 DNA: TGTGCCAGCTCACCAGGGAGCAATCAGCCCCAGCATTTT

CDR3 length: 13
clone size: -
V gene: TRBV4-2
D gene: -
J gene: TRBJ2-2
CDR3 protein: CASSQVDTGELFF
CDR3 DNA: TGTGCCAGCAGCCAAGTGGACACCGGGGAGCTGTTTTTT

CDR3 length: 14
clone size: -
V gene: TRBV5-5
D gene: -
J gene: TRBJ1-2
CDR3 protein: CASSTAGGGYGYTF
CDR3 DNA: TGTGCCAGCAGCACGGCCGGGGGTGGTTATGGCTACACCTTC

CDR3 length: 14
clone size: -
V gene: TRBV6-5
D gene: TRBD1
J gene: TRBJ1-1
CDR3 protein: CASSDGQGWTEAFF
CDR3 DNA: TGTGCCAGCAGTGACGGACAGGGGTGGACTGAAGCTTTCTTT

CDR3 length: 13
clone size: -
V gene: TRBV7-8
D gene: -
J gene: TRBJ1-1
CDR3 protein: CASSFPGNTEAFF
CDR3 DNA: TGTGCCAGCAGCTTCCCCGGGAACACTGAAGCTTTCTTT

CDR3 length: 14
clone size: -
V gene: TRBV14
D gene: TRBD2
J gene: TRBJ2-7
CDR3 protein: CASSRGLAGDEQYF
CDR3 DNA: TGTGCCAGCAGCCGCGGACTAGCGGGAGACGAGCAGTACTTC

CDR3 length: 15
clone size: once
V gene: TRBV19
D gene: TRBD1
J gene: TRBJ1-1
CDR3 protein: CASSIGQGLDTEAFF
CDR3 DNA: TGTGCCAGTAGTATTGGACAGGGTCTAGACACTGAAGCTTTCTTT

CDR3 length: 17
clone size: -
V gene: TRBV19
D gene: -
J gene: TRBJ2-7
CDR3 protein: CASSTHLSTAEEYEQYF
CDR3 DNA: TGTGCCAGTAGTACCCACCTTTCGACAGCGGAAGAGTACGAGCAGTACTTC